What follows is one T cell receptor (beta chain) and its context. These data are taken from a study of blood T cell repertoires in COVID-19. Source study methods: The authors estimated nucleated cell counts from reference gene primer amplification. Profiling relied on immunoSEQ multiplex PCR, and the TCRdb table lists in-frame clones only, not all of them. V, J and clone size are those of that table, while D and trimming were read from the DNA. This sample has 250,000 to 400,000 clones, with about 87% found just once. This sequence was found in a woman in her thirties who had recovered from COVID-19. Sequenced input: PBMCs or T cells enriched from blood (not recorded which).

The CDR3 loop reads CASSPRTGESPDTQYF. The CDR3 DNA reads as TGTGCCAGCAGCCCTCGAACAGGGGAATCGCCAGATACGCAGTATTTT. The rearrangement links TRBV3-1 (or the pseudogene TRBV3-2) to TRBJ2-3; 7 bases map to TRBD1. V trimming: 4 bases; J trimming: 4 bases; junction bases outside the gene matches: 11. Germline CDR1 reads LGHDT; CDR2 reads YNNKEL (reference sequence). This CDR3 is 16 amino acids long.